Listed below are T cell receptor beta chains from one sample, sequenced in a study of cytomegalovirus exposure and HLA in healthy donors. TCRdb's copy holds only in-frame clones and misses some; the assay was immunoSEQ multiplex PCR. The profile covers some 140,000 clones, with almost 85% appearing a single time and approximately 1.5% taken by the ten largest. Sequenced material: PBMCs. Receptors were obtained from a woman aged 25-40 years in good health and CMV-seronegative. Both conserved end residues are part of each CDR3. Fields, in order: clone size, D gene, V gene, J gene, CDR3 DNA, CDR3 protein. D genes are given only for firm matches. The size of a clone is reported for some rows only, either as once, few or many, or as a class for expanded clones.

abundance: .; d_gene: TRBD1; v_gene: TRBV7-3; j_gene: TRBJ2-6; CDR3nt: TGTGCCAGCAGACAGGGGGCTACGCCTGGGGCCAACGTCCTGACTTTC; CDR3aa: CASRQGATPGANVLTF
abundance: .; d_gene: .; v_gene: TRBV6-6; j_gene: TRBJ2-7; CDR3nt: TGTGCCAGCAGGGGCCAATCCTACGAGCAGTACTTC; CDR3aa: CASRGQSYEQYF
abundance: .; d_gene: TRBD1; v_gene: TRBV9; j_gene: TRBJ2-7; CDR3nt: TGTGCCAGCAGTCGATATTTCTTACCGGGACAGGGGGACTACGAGCAGTACTTC; CDR3aa: CASSRYFLPGQGDYEQYF
abundance: .; d_gene: .; v_gene: TRBV15; j_gene: TRBJ2-7; CDR3nt: TGTGCCACCAGCAGAGAGGGAGGGGGGGGAAAAACCTACGAGCAGTACTTC; CDR3aa: CATSREGGGGKTYEQYF
abundance: .; d_gene: TRBD1; v_gene: TRBV4-1; j_gene: TRBJ1-6; CDR3nt: TGCGCCAGCAGCCATCGACAGGGTGGGTCACCCCTCCACTTT; CDR3aa: CASSHRQGGSPLHF
abundance: few; d_gene: TRBD1; v_gene: TRBV5-4; j_gene: TRBJ2-7; CDR3nt: TGTGCCAGCAGCTTCGAGGGACAGGGGGTGATCGAGCAGTACTTC; CDR3aa: CASSFEGQGVIEQYF
abundance: .; d_gene: .; v_gene: TRBV6-1; j_gene: TRBJ1-2; CDR3nt: TGTGCCAGCACCGAGACACCCCAAGCTAACTATGGCTACACCTTC; CDR3aa: CASTETPQANYGYTF
abundance: .; d_gene: TRBD2; v_gene: TRBV5-1; j_gene: TRBJ2-3; CDR3nt: TGCGCCAGCAGCTTGCTGGCTAGCGGGGGGGTGGCAGATACGCAGTATTTT; CDR3aa: CASSLLASGGVADTQYF
abundance: .; d_gene: .; v_gene: TRBV28; j_gene: TRBJ2-1; CDR3nt: TGTGCCAGCAGTGCGGCGAGCTCCTACAATGAGCAGTTCTTC; CDR3aa: CASSAASSYNEQFF
abundance: .; d_gene: TRBD1; v_gene: TRBV7-8; j_gene: TRBJ2-3; CDR3nt: TGTGCCAGCAGCTTAGTTAGGACAGGACCAGATACGCAGTATTTT; CDR3aa: CASSLVRTGPDTQYF
abundance: .; d_gene: .; v_gene: TRBV7-9; j_gene: TRBJ1-5; CDR3nt: TGTGCCAGCACCGGAGACAGTGGCAATCAGCCCCAGCATTTT; CDR3aa: CASTGDSGNQPQHF
abundance: .; d_gene: .; v_gene: TRBV4-3; j_gene: TRBJ1-1; CDR3nt: TGCGCCAGCAGCCTTTCTAGGGGACTCACTGAAGCTTTCTTT; CDR3aa: CASSLSRGLTEAFF
abundance: .; d_gene: TRBD2; v_gene: TRBV7-2; j_gene: TRBJ2-7; CDR3nt: TGTGCCAGCAGCTTTAGCGGGGGGCCTTACGAGCAGTACTTC; CDR3aa: CASSFSGGPYEQYF
abundance: .; d_gene: .; v_gene: TRBV5-1; j_gene: TRBJ1-4; CDR3nt: TGCGCCAGCAGCTTGTCAGGTCTTACTAATGAAAAACTGTTTTTT; CDR3aa: CASSLSGLTNEKLFF
abundance: .; d_gene: .; v_gene: TRBV4-1; j_gene: TRBJ1-1; CDR3nt: TGCGCCAGCAGCCAAGTCAAGGGGGGGGTGAACACTGAAGCTTTCTTT; CDR3aa: CASSQVKGGVNTEAFF
abundance: .; d_gene: .; v_gene: TRBV5-5; j_gene: TRBJ2-5; CDR3nt: TGTGCCAGCAGCGCCGGACCTGGAGGGGAGACCCAGTACTTC; CDR3aa: CASSAGPGGETQYF
abundance: .; d_gene: .; v_gene: TRBV11-2; j_gene: TRBJ1-2; CDR3nt: TGTGCCAGCAGCACCAAAGCCTCGTATTTTAACTATGGCTACACCTTC; CDR3aa: CASSTKASYFNYGYTF
abundance: .; d_gene: TRBD1; v_gene: TRBV28; j_gene: TRBJ1-2; CDR3nt: TGTGCCAGCAGTCGACAGGGGGTCTACACCTTC; CDR3aa: CASSRQGVYTF
abundance: .; d_gene: TRBD1; v_gene: TRBV19; j_gene: TRBJ1-5; CDR3nt: TGTGCCAGTAGTAAAGGACAGGGCCGTGTGAGGAATCAGCCCCAGCATTTT; CDR3aa: CASSKGQGRVRNQPQHF
abundance: few; d_gene: TRBD1; v_gene: TRBV29-1; j_gene: TRBJ2-7; CDR3nt: TGCAGCGTTAAACTGGGGCGAACAGGGGGATACGAGCAGTACTTC; CDR3aa: CSVKLGRTGGYEQYF
abundance: .; d_gene: .; v_gene: TRBV7-3; j_gene: TRBJ1-6; CDR3nt: TGTGCCAGCAGCTTGGACAGTACCAGACCCCTCCACTTT; CDR3aa: CASSLDSTRPLHF
abundance: .; d_gene: TRBD2; v_gene: TRBV2; j_gene: TRBJ2-3; CDR3nt: TGTGCCAGCAGTCCGACTAGCCGAAACACAGATACGCAGTATTTT; CDR3aa: CASSPTSRNTDTQYF
abundance: few; d_gene: .; v_gene: TRBV4-3; j_gene: TRBJ1-1; CDR3nt: TGCGCCAGCAGCCAAGACGCCGGTTACACTGAAGCTTTCTTT; CDR3aa: CASSQDAGYTEAFF
abundance: .; d_gene: .; v_gene: TRBV21-1; j_gene: TRBJ2-7; CDR3nt: TGTGCCAGCAGCAAAGATACAGGAAAGGACGAGCAGTACTTC; CDR3aa: CASSKDTGKDEQYF
abundance: few; d_gene: TRBD1; v_gene: TRBV18; j_gene: TRBJ1-1; CDR3nt: TGTGCCAGCTCCCCTAGGGGACAGGGAAACACTGAAGCTTTCTTT; CDR3aa: CASSPRGQGNTEAFF
abundance: .; d_gene: TRBD1; v_gene: TRBV5-1; j_gene: TRBJ1-5; CDR3nt: TGCGCCAGCAGCTGGGGGACAGGGGGGGATCAGCCCCAGCATTTT; CDR3aa: CASSWGTGGDQPQHF
abundance: .; d_gene: .; v_gene: TRBV21-1; j_gene: TRBJ1-2; CDR3nt: TGTGCCATCACAGCCAACTATGGCTACACCTTC; CDR3aa: CAITANYGYTF
abundance: .; d_gene: .; v_gene: TRBV25-1; j_gene: TRBJ1-1; CDR3nt: TGTGCCAGCTCAACAGTGTTAAACACTGAAGCTTTCTTT; CDR3aa: CASSTVLNTEAFF
abundance: .; d_gene: .; v_gene: TRBV5-1; j_gene: TRBJ1-1; CDR3nt: TGCGCCAGCAGCTTTGGTGTGACAGCGAACACTGAAGCTTTCTTT; CDR3aa: CASSFGVTANTEAFF
abundance: few; d_gene: .; v_gene: TRBV19; j_gene: TRBJ1-2; CDR3nt: TGTGCCAGTAGTATTATCGGCTATGGCTACACCTTC; CDR3aa: CASSIIGYGYTF
abundance: .; d_gene: .; v_gene: TRBV6-5; j_gene: TRBJ1-2; CDR3nt: TGTGCCAGCAGCTACGACAGCCAGTACTATGGCTACACCTTC; CDR3aa: CASSYDSQYYGYTF
abundance: few; d_gene: .; v_gene: TRBV19; j_gene: TRBJ1-2; CDR3nt: TGTGCCAGTAGTAAACTTCAGGCGAACTATGGCTACACCTTC; CDR3aa: CASSKLQANYGYTF
abundance: .; d_gene: .; v_gene: TRBV28; j_gene: TRBJ1-2; CDR3nt: TGTGCCAGCAGTTTTGGGGGCGTGGGGAATTATGGCTACACCTTC; CDR3aa: CASSFGGVGNYGYTF
abundance: .; d_gene: .; v_gene: TRBV2; j_gene: TRBJ2-2; CDR3nt: TGTGCCAGCAGGACTAGTTTTACCGGGGAGCTGTTTTTT; CDR3aa: CASRTSFTGELFF
abundance: few; d_gene: .; v_gene: TRBV10-2; j_gene: TRBJ1-1; CDR3nt: TGCGCCAGCAGTGTGGGTGACATGGCTGAAGCTTTCTTT; CDR3aa: CASSVGDMAEAFF
abundance: .; d_gene: TRBD1; v_gene: TRBV23-1; j_gene: TRBJ1-3; CDR3nt: TGCGCCAGCAGGCCGGGCCCGGGACAGGGAAACACCATATATTTT; CDR3aa: CASRPGPGQGNTIYF
abundance: .; d_gene: .; v_gene: TRBV6-6; j_gene: TRBJ1-5; CDR3nt: TGTGCCAGCAGTTTCCCAGGGGCCGAGCCCCAGCATTTT; CDR3aa: CASSFPGAEPQHF
abundance: .; d_gene: .; v_gene: TRBV6-5; j_gene: TRBJ2-5; CDR3nt: TGTGCCAGCAGTGAATGGGGGGGCCAGGAGACCCAGTACTTC; CDR3aa: CASSEWGGQETQYF
abundance: .; d_gene: TRBD1; v_gene: TRBV5-1; j_gene: TRBJ2-7; CDR3nt: TGCGCCAGCGAAAAAACTACAGGGGGCTACGAGCAGTACTTC; CDR3aa: CASEKTTGGYEQYF
abundance: .; d_gene: TRBD1; v_gene: TRBV4-2; j_gene: TRBJ2-6; CDR3nt: TGTGCCAGCAGCCAGAGACAGGGGGCGGCTGGGGCCAACGTCCTGACTTTC; CDR3aa: CASSQRQGAAGANVLTF